The 2 T cell receptor beta chains below come from one sample, sequenced in a study of blood T cell repertoires in COVID-19. Assay used: immunoSEQ multiplex PCR; TCRdb lists only in-frame clones, some missing. The sample carries around 70,000 clones, roughly 74% recorded once. The material sequenced was peripheral blood. These receptors came from a human donor in a cohort sampled during active COVID-19.

In its sample, this clone was seen once. The V gene is TRBV27, the J gene TRBJ1-1; TRBD1 matches at 8 bases. Trimming cost V 5 bases and J 5 bases; bases outside gene matches: 19. The CDR3 contains 18 residues. The V gene's germline CDR1 is MNHEY and CDR2 SMNVEV (reference sequence). CDR3 sequence reads: CASSPPPGTGVTFTEAFF. As DNA, the CDR3 is TGTGCCAGCAGTCCCCCGCCGGGGACAGGAGTGACTTTTACTGAAGCTTTCTTT.

J is TRBJ2-7 and V is TRBV18; TRBD2 aligns across 13 bases. CDR3 length: 14 residues. The V segment lost 5 bases and the J segment 2 bases; nucleotides outside the gene matches: 0. Germline loops: CDR1 KGHSH, CDR2 LQKENI. CDR3 loop: CASSGLAGAYEQYF. CDR3 in DNA: TGTGCCAGCTCAGGACTAGCGGGAGCCTACGAGCAGTACTTC.